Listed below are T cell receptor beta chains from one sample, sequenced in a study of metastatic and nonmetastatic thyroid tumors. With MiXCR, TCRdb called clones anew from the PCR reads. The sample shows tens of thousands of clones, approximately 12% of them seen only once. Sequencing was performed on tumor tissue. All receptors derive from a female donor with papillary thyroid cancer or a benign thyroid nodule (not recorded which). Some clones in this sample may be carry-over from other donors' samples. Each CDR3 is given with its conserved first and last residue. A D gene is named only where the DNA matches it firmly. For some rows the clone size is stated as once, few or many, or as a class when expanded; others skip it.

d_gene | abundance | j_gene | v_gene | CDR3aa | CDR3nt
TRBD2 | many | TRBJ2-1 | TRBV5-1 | CASSFPGTSGKNYNEQFF | TGCGCCAGCAGCTTTCCCGGGACTAGCGGAAAGAACTACAATGAGCAGTTCTTC
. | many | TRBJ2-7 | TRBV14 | CASSQVPSSEQYF | TGTGCCAGCAGCCAAGTGCCGTCTAGCGAGCAGTACTTC
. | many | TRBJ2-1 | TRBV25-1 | CASSVRDTYNEQFF | TGTGCCAGCAGTGTCCGGGACACCTACAATGAGCAGTTCTTC
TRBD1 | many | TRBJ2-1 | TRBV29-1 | CSAEIQGVADNEQFF | TGCAGCGCCGAAATACAGGGGGTCGCCGACAATGAGCAGTTCTTC
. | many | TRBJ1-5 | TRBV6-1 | CASSDKGDLWGRISNQPQHF | TGTGCCAGCAGTGATAAAGGGGACCTATGGGGACGGATCAGCAATCAGCCCCAGCATTTT
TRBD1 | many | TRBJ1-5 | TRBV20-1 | CSAWTGGEPQHF | TGCAGTGCTTGGACAGGCGGGGAGCCCCAGCATTTT
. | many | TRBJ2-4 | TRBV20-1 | CSARVPGLAKNIQYF | TGCAGTGCTAGAGTTCCGGGACTAGCCAAAAACATTCAGTACTTC
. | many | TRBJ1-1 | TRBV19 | CASSIRGRSEAFF | TGTGCCAGTAGTATTAGAGGTAGGTCTGAAGCTTTCTTT
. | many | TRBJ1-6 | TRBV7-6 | CASSFAGAENNSPLHF | TGTGCCAGCAGCTTCGCGGGGGCGGAAAATAATTCACCCCTCCACTTT
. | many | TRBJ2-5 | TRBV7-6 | CASSPLASSHQETQYF | TGTGCCAGCAGCCCTCTGGCTAGTTCCCATCAAGAGACCCAGTACTTC
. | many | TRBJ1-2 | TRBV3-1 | CASSQDPGDYGYTF | TGTGCCAGCAGCCAAGATCCTGGGGACTATGGCTACACCTTC
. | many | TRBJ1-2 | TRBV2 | CASSKDLNYGYTF | TGTGCCAGCAGTAAAGACCTCAACTATGGCTACACCTTC
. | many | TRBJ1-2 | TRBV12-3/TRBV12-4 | CASSLGEGYTF | TGTGCCAGCAGTTTGGGGGAGGGCTACACCTTC
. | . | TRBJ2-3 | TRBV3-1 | CASSQVGGKGDTQYF | TGTGCCAGCAGCCAAGTAGGCGGGAAAGGGGATACGCAGTATTTT
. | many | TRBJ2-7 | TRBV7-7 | CASSLYPRDSEQYF | TGTGCTAGCAGCTTGTACCCCCGGGACTCCGAGCAGTACTTC
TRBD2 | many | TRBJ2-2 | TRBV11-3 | CASSLVGREGLFF | TGTGCCAGCAGCTTGGTAGGGCGGGAGGGCCTGTTTTTT
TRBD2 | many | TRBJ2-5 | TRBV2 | CASNPEGRAGETQYF | TGTGCCAGCAACCCGGAAGGGAGGGCCGGAGAGACCCAGTACTTC
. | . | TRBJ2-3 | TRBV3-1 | CASSPVGRSTDTQYF | TGTGCCAGCAGCCCGGTAGGGCGTAGCACAGATACGCAGTATTTT
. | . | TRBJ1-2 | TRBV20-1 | CSARDRRVPDYGYTF | TGCAGTGCTAGAGATCGGAGGGTGCCGGACTATGGCTACACCTTC
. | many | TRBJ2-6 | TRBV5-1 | CASSRGADSGANVLTF | TGCGCCAGCAGCCGAGGGGCAGACTCTGGGGCCAACGTCCTGACTTTC
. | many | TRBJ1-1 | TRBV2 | CASRRSGESEAFF | TGTGCCAGCAGACGATCAGGGGAATCGGAAGCTTTCTTT
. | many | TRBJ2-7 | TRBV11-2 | CASSSVGFLASREYEQYF | TGTGCCAGCAGCTCGGTAGGGTTCCTAGCCTCGAGGGAGTACGAGCAGTACTTC
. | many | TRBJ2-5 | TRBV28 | CASSLFGQSYQETQYF | TGTGCCAGCAGTTTATTCGGACAGAGCTACCAAGAGACCCAGTACTTC
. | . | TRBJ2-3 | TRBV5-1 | CASSLGQLFGTDTQYF | TGCGCCAGCAGCTTGGGACAGTTATTTGGGACAGATACGCAGTATTTT
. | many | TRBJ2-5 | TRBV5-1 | CASSFTGDQETQYF | TGCGCCAGCAGCTTCACAGGAGACCAAGAGACCCAGTACTTC
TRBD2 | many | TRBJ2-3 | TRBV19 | CASSISREDTQYF | TGTGCCAGTAGTATCTCGCGGGAGGATACGCAGTATTTT
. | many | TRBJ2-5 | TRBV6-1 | CASSEIYRVKTQYF | TGTGCCAGCAGTGAAATCTACAGGGTGAAGACCCAGTACTTC
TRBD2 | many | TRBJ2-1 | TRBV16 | CASSPRLGAGLAGVGDEQFF | TGTGCCAGCAGCCCACGGCTGGGCGCAGGACTAGCGGGAGTCGGGGATGAGCAGTTCTTC
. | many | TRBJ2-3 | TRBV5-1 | CASSLGGGGTDTQYF | TGCGCCAGCAGCTTAGGTGGCGGGGGCACAGATACGCAGTATTTT